What follows are 17 T cell receptor beta chains derived from one specimen sequenced in a study of PD-L1 blockade in urothelial cancer. Libraries were prepared by immunoSEQ multiplex PCR; TCRdb keeps only in-frame clonotypes and omits some of them. The table has about 15,000 clones, 87% seen once. Sequenced here: PBMCs, sampled around atezolizumab (anti-PD-L1) treatment. The source of these receptors is a man in his fifties with urothelial cancer.

CDR3 sequence reads: CASSVGGFTGELFF. CDR3 coding DNA: TGTGCCAGCAGCGTCGGGGGGTTTACCGGGGAGCTGTTTTTT. The rearrangement links TRBV9 to TRBJ2-2; 7 bases agree with TRBD2. Germline V gene lookup returns CDR1 SGDLS and CDR2 YYNGEE. Unmatched junction bases numbered 3, after V lost 2 bases and J lost 5 bases. This CDR3 is 14 amino acids long.

The chain has TRBV5-6 and TRBJ2-7, with D possibly being TRBD2 (5 bases). Germline-derived CDR1 and CDR2 are SGHDT and YYEEEE. The CDR3 covers 12 residues. Trimming left V 4 bases short and J 4 bases short, with 9 bases between. The CDR3 region is CASSKGVYEQYF. The CDR3 DNA reads TGTGCCAGCAGCAAGGGAGTTTACGAGCAGTACTTC.

This chain uses TRBV6-5 with TRBJ2-2; D unclear. Germline V gives CDR1 MNHEY, CDR2 SVGAGI. V was pared by 4 bases and J by 2 bases, with 11 bases between. The CDR3 length is 15 residues. CDR3 sequence reads: CASSSRQVNTGELFF. Written as DNA, the CDR3 is TGTGCCAGCAGTTCCCGGCAGGTCAACACCGGGGAGCTGTTTTTT.

The V call is TRBV5-1, the J call TRBJ2-1; 15 bases match TRBD2. The V gene's germline CDR1 is SGHRS and CDR2 YFSETQ. This CDR3 has 16 amino acids. The junction had 2 bases not matched to a gene; V was cut back by 4 bases and J by 3 bases. The CDR3 sequence is CASSRTSGGGYNEQFF. CDR3 nucleotides: TGCGCCAGCAGCCGGACTAGCGGGGGGGGCTACAATGAGCAGTTCTTC.

The CDR3 sequence is CASSLSPSQGYEQYF. DNA for the CDR3: TGTGCCAGCAGCTTATCCCCCTCACAGGGCTACGAGCAGTACTTC. This rearrangement joins TRBV11-2 to TRBJ2-7; D perhaps matches TRBD1 (6 bases). The CDR3 runs to 15 residues. V was pared by 2 bases and J by 3 bases, with 14 bases between. Looked up from germline, CDR1 is SGHAT and CDR2 is FQNNGV. The full variable domain, completed using reference TRBV11-2 and TRBJ2-7, is EAGVAQSPRYKIIEKRQSVAFWCNPISGHATLYWYQQILGQGPKLLIQFQNNGVVDDSQLPKDRFSAERLKGVDSTLKIQPAKLEDSAVYLCASSLSPSQGYEQYFGPGTRLTVT.

This chain links TRBV27 with TRBJ1-5; a possible D gene is TRBD1 (6 bases). Germline V CDR1 and CDR2: MNHEY, SMNVEV (reference sequence). The CDR3 has 16 amino acids. Trimming stripped 6 bases from V and 2 bases from J, with 17 bases between. The CDR3 DNA reads TGTGCCAGCAGACCCCAAGGGGGGGGCGGCAATCAGCCCCAGCATTTT. This codes for CASRPQGGGGNQPQHF.

This clone is a singleton in its sample. The chain couples TRBV28 to TRBJ2-3, with TRBD2 matching 7 bases. V shed 8 bases and J 0 bases; nucleotides not matched to a gene: 2. The germline gives CDR1 MDHEN, CDR2 SYDVKM. This CDR3 is 13 amino acids long. The CDR3 spells CASGGGSTDTQYF. Here the CDR3 DNA reads TGTGCCAGCGGCGGGGGAAGCACAGATACGCAGTATTTT.

The chain couples TRBV4-3 to TRBJ2-1; 8 nucleotides match TRBD2. The CDR3 spans 15 residues. Germline trimming cut 1 base from V and 7 bases from J; bases unmatched to any gene: 6. Per the germline V gene, CDR1 is LGHNA and CDR2 is YSLEER. Here the CDR3 reads CASSQAGTSKNEQFF. In nucleotides, the CDR3 is TGCGCCAGCAGCCAAGCCGGGACTAGTAAAAATGAGCAGTTCTTC.

This clone was found once. The chain links TRBV5-8 to TRBJ2-7; possible D gene TRBD1, 5 bases. Germline CDR1 SGHTS, CDR2 YDEGEE. The V and J ends lost 0 bases and 3 bases respectively, with 13 bases between them. The CDR3 length is 15 residues. The CDR3 region has the DNA TGTGCCAGCAGCTTGGGGGTAGGGGCGAACTACGAGCAGTACTTC. Its translation is CASSLGVGANYEQYF.

The chain has TRBV5-1 and TRBJ2-1; no definite D call. Trimming stripped 0 bases from V and 7 bases from J, with 14 bases between. CDR1 and CDR2 from the germline V gene are SGHRS and YFSETQ. The CDR3 has 15 residues. The CDR3 loop reads CASSLDPFGPNEQFF. In nucleotides, the CDR3 is TGCGCCAGCAGCTTGGATCCATTTGGGCCTAATGAGCAGTTCTTC.

The V call is TRBV5-1, the J call TRBJ2-1, with 9 positions matching TRBD2. Per the germline V gene, CDR1 is SGHRS and CDR2 is YFSETQ. V shed 4 bases, J shed 4 bases, and the junction held 18 bases outside the gene matches. The CDR3 length is 19 residues. CDR3 region: CASSAPSGLAGGVYNEQFF. CDR3 DNA sequence: TGCGCCAGCAGCGCCCCTTCGGGACTAGCTGGGGGGGTATACAATGAGCAGTTCTTC.

This clone showed up just once. This chain joins TRBV30 and TRBJ2-7, with 11 bases aligning to TRBD1. The J segment lost 4 bases and the V segment lost 2 bases, leaving 7 bases of the junction unmatched. The CDR3 runs 15 residues. Germline loops: CDR1 GTSNPN, CDR2 SVGIG (reference sequence). The CDR3 protein is CAWSTWTGGRYEQYF. The DNA of the CDR3 is TGTGCCTGGAGTACTTGGACAGGGGGCAGGTACGAGCAGTACTTC.

The chain has TRBV27 and TRBJ2-1; D may be TRBD1 (6 bases). The CDR3 spans 16 residues. V was shortened by 6 bases and J by 2 bases, with 17 bases between the two germline ends. Germline lookup yields CDR1 MNHEY and CDR2 SMNVEV (reference sequence). The CDR3 protein is CASSPPDRLPYNEQFF. The DNA for the CDR3 is TGTGCCAGCAGCCCTCCTGACAGGTTGCCCTACAATGAGCAGTTCTTC.

CDR3 sequence reads: CASSPGLFNEKLFF. CDR3 sequence (DNA): TGCGCCAGCAGCCCGGGACTTTTCAATGAAAAACTGTTTTTT. The V call is TRBV5-1, the J call TRBJ1-4, with D possibly TRBD1 on 5 matching bases. The V and J ends lost 4 bases and 5 bases respectively, with 12 bases between them. CDR3 size: 14 residues. CDR1 is SGHRS, CDR2 YFSETQ, per germline.

The V and J genes are TRBV7-2 and TRBJ2-7; the D gene is possibly TRBD1 (6 bases). The CDR3 totals 16 residues. The germline V gene has CDR1 SGHTA and CDR2 FQGNSA. Trimming cost V 0 bases and J 2 bases, with 14 bases left between them. In DNA, the CDR3 is TGTGCCAGCAGCTTAGCTTCGGTGACAGGTACCTACGAGCAGTACTTC. This gives the protein CASSLASVTGTYEQYF.

The rearrangement joins TRBV7-9 to TRBJ1-3, with D possibly being TRBD1 (6 bases). CDR1 SEHNR and CDR2 FQNEAQ come from the germline V gene (reference sequence). Trimming took 5 bases from V and 3 from J, leaving 17 bases between them. The CDR3 is 16 amino acids. CDR3 in DNA: TGTGCCAGCAGCCCCGTCTCGGCAGGGGTTGGAAACACCATATATTTT. As protein: CASSPVSAGVGNTIYF.

The rearrangement links TRBV29-1 to TRBJ2-1, with 9 nucleotides matching TRBD1. The CDR3 loop spans 14 amino acids. The germline V gene encodes CDR1 SQVTM and CDR2 ANQGSEA. Germline trimming cut 6 bases from V and 1 base from J; bases unmatched to any gene: 4. The DNA for the CDR3 is TGCAGCGTCAGGGACAGGGAATCCTACAATGAGCAGTTCTTC. Translation: CSVRDRESYNEQFF.